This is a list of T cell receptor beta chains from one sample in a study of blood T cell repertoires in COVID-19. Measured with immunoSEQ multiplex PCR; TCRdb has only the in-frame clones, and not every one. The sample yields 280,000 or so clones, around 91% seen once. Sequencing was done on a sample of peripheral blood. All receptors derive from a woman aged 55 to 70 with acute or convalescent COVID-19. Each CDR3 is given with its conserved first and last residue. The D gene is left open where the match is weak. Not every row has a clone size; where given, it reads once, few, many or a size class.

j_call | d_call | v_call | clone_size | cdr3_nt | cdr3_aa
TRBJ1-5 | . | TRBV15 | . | TGTGCCACCAGCAGAGAAACAGGGATGTATCAGCCCCAGCATTTT | CATSRETGMYQPQHF
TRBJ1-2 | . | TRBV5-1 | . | TGCGCCAGCAGGAAAGACGGACAGAACTATGGCTACACCTTC | CASRKDGQNYGYTF
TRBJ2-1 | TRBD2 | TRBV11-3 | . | TGTGCCAGCAGCGAGACTAGCGGATACAATGAGCAGTTCTTC | CASSETSGYNEQFF
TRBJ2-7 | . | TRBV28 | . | TGTGCCAGCAGTCCGCGTTCGGGCAGGGGAAGCGAGCAGTACTTC | CASSPRSGRGSEQYF
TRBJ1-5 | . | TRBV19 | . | TGTGCCAGTAGTATAACAGGGTGGCAGCCCCAGCATTTT | CASSITGWQPQHF
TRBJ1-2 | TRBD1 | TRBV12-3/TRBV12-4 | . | TGTGCCAGCAGGACAGGGAGCATCCATGGCTACACCTTC | CASRTGSIHGYTF
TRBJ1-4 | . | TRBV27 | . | TGTGCCAGCAGTTTATTGGAGGATGAAAAACTGTTTTTT | CASSLLEDEKLFF
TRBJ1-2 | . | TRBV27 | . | TGTGCCAGCAGTTTAGTGGGGGCGTCTGGCTACACCTTC | CASSLVGASGYTF
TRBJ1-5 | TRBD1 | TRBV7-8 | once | TGTGCCAGCAGCCCCAGGGGGCTGGAACAGCCCCAGCATTTT | CASSPRGLEQPQHF
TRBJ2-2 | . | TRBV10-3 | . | TGTGCCACCGGCCTAGGGGGAAACACCGGGGAGCTGTTTTTT | CATGLGGNTGELFF
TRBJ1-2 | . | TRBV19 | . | TGTGCCAGCGCCCGGACAGCCCACGGCTACACCTTC | CASARTAHGYTF
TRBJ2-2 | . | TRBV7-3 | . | TGTGCCAGCAGCCTAGACCGGGCGAACACCGGGGAGCTGTTTTTT | CASSLDRANTGELFF
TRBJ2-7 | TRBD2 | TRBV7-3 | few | TGTGCCAGCAGCTTAAGCAGACTAGCGGAAAGACAGTACTTC | CASSLSRLAERQYF
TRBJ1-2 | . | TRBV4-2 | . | TGTGCCAGCAGCCAAGGCCCGGACCTGGCGGGAGGGAGAAATGGCTACACCTTC | CASSQGPDLAGGRNGYTF
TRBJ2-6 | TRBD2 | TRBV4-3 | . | TGCGCCAGCAGCCAAGATCCGCCGGGGGGCTCTGGGGCCAACGTCCTGACTTTC | CASSQDPPGGSGANVLTF
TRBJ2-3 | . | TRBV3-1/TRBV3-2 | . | TGTGCCAGCAGCCAAATCCCCGAACAGGGCGGCACAGATACGCAGTATTTT | CASSQIPEQGGTDTQYF
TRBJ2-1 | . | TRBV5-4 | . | TGTGCCAGCAGCTCCGGGTCTCCGTCCTACAATGAGCAGTTCTTC | CASSSGSPSYNEQFF
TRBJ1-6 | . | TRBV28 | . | TGTGCCAGCAGTTACTGGGGGAGGAGGAATTCACCCCTCCACTTT | CASSYWGRRNSPLHF
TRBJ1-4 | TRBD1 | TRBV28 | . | TGTGCCAGCAGTTTAGTCGGACAGGGTCGCCGGGGAAGACAAGCAACTAATGAAAAACTGTTTTTT | CASSLVGQGRRGRQATNEKLFF
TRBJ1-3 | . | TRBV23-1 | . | TGCGCCAGCATTCAAAGGGGTGAAAACACCATATATTTT | CASIQRGENTIYF
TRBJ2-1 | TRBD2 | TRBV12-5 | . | TGTGCTAGTGGCCTCGGCCTAGCGGGAAACAATGAGCAGTTCTTC | CASGLGLAGNNEQFF
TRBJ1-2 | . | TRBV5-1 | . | TGCGCCAGCAGCCGAATTGAAGGGGTCTATGGCTACACCTTC | CASSRIEGVYGYTF
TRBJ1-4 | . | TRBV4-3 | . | TGCGCCAGCAGCCAAGTGTTCTTCGCTCTCGACGGGGAAAAACTGTTTTTT | CASSQVFFALDGEKLFF
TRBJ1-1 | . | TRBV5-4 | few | TGTGCCAGCAGCTTGAGGGGTGAAGCTTTCTTT | CASSLRGEAFF
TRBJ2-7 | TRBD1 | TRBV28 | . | TGTGCCAGCAGTCCGACCACCGGGACAGGGAGAAACGAGCAGTACTTC | CASSPTTGTGRNEQYF
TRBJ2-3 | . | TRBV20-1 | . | TGCAGTGCTAGTTCCCCGGGGAAGATTAGGACAGATACGCAGTATTTT | CSASSPGKIRTDTQYF
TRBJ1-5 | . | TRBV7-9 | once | TGTGCCAGCAGCCCTTCGGGAGTCAATCAGCCCCAGCATTTT | CASSPSGVNQPQHF
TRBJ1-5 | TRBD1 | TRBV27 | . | TGTGCCAGCAGTTTAGGGACAGGGGGCTATAGCAATCAGCCCCAGCATTTT | CASSLGTGGYSNQPQHF
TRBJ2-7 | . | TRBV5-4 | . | TGTGCCAGCAGCTCCCCCGGCTCCTACGAGCAGTACTTC | CASSSPGSYEQYF
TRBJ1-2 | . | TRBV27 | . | TGTGCCAGCAGTTTAAGCCCCGCGGGGGTAGGAAACTATGGCTACACCTTC | CASSLSPAGVGNYGYTF
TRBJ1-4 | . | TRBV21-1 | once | TGTGCCAGCACCCACCCGGGGTACGCCCAAGAGGAGGTGGGAAAACTGTTTTTT | CASTHPGYAQEEVGKLFF
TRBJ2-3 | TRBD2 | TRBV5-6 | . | TGTGCCAGTAAACGTAGTAGGACTAGCGTCCCAGATACGCAGTATTTT | CASKRSRTSVPDTQYF
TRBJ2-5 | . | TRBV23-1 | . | TGCGCCAGCAGTCAACGATGTGTCACTCCCCAGTACTTC | CASSQRCVTPQYF
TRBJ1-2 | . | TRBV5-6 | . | TGTGCCAGCAGCTTGGACAGCCTCTTAGACTACACCTTC | CASSLDSLLDYTF
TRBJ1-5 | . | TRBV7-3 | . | TGTGCCAGCAGCGATACAGGACCCAATCAGCCCCAGCATTTT | CASSDTGPNQPQHF
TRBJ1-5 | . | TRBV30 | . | TGTGCCTGGAGTGTAGGTCCAGGGGCGCAGCCCCAGCATTTT | CAWSVGPGAQPQHF
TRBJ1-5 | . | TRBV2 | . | TGTGCCAGCAGTGGGGACAACAATCAGCCCCAGCATTTT | CASSGDNNQPQHF
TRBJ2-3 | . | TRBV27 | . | TGTGCCAGCAGATCTAGCGACACAGATACGCAGTATTTT | CASRSSDTDTQYF
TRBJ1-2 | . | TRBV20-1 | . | TGCAGTGCTAGTCATCGCAGGGAGGGCTTCTATGGCTACACCTTC | CSASHRREGFYGYTF
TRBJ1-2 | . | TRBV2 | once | TGTGCCAGCAGTCCTACCGAGAACTATGGCTACACCTTC | CASSPTENYGYTF
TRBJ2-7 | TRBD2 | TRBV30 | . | TGTGCCTGGGCCGAAGCGGGAGGGACATACGAGCAGTACTTC | CAWAEAGGTYEQYF
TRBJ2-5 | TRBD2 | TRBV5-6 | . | TGTGCCAGCAGGCACTTAGTCACTAGCGGCAACCAAGAGACCCAGTACTTC | CASRHLVTSGNQETQYF
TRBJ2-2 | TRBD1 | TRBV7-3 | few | TGTGCCAGCAGCCAGACAGGGTGGACCGGGGAGCTGTTTTTT | CASSQTGWTGELFF
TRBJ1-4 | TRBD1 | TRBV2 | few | TGTGCCAGCAGTCCGGACAGGGCGGGTAATGAAAAACTGTTTTTT | CASSPDRAGNEKLFF
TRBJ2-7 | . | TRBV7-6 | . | TGTGCCAGCAGCTTAGCGTCCGGGGCGGGAACCGTCTACGAGCAGTACTTC | CASSLASGAGTVYEQYF
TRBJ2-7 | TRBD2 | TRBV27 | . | TGTGCCAGCAGTGATCTAGCGGGATTCGGCGAGCAGTACTTC | CASSDLAGFGEQYF
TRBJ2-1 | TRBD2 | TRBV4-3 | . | TGCGCCAGCAGCCATTCCTTAGCGGGAGGTACCTACAATGAGCAGTTCTTC | CASSHSLAGGTYNEQFF
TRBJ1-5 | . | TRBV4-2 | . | TGTGCCAGCAGCCAAGAGAGGGCCAGGGGAAGCAATCAGCCCCAGCATTTT | CASSQERARGSNQPQHF
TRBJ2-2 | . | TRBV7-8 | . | TGTGCCAGCAGCTTATTTCTATCGCACACCGGGGAGCTGTTTTTT | CASSLFLSHTGELFF
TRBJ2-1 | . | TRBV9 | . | TGTGCCAGCAGCGTCAAGGGAGAGGACTACAATGAGCAGTTCTTC | CASSVKGEDYNEQFF
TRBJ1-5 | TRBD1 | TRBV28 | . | TGTGCCAGCACCTCGGGACAGCTAAATCAGCCCCAGCATTTT | CASTSGQLNQPQHF
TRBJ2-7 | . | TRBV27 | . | TGTGCCAGCCAAAGAGGGATTCACTACGAGCAGTACTTC | CASQRGIHYEQYF
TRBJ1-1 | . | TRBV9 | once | TGTGCCAGCAGCGGACTAGAATCGAACACTGAAGCTTTCTTT | CASSGLESNTEAFF
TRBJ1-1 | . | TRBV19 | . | TGTGCCAGTAGTATCCGGGGTGGGCGGGCTGAAGCTTTCTTT | CASSIRGGRAEAFF
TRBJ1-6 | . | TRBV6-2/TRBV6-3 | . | TGTGCCAGCAGTTACTCTGCAAGGGGATATAATTCACCCCTCCACTTT | CASSYSARGYNSPLHF
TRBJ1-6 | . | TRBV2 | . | TGTGCCAGCAGTGATCGTAGCTCCTATAATTCACCCCTCCACTTT | CASSDRSSYNSPLHF
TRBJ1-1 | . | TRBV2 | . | TGTGCCGGCGAGACAGACCTGAACACTGAAGCTTTCTTT | CAGETDLNTEAFF
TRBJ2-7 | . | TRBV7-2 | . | TGTGCCAGCAGCTTAGGAGGCAGGGACTACGAGCAGTACTTC | CASSLGGRDYEQYF
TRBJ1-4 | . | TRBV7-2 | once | TGTGCCAGCAGCGAACAGGGCTCTGGGGGTGAAAAACTGTTTTTT | CASSEQGSGGEKLFF
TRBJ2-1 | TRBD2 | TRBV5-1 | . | TGCGCCAGCAGCTTGAGTACCGGGACTAGCGGGGGCCTCTATTACAATGAGCAGTTCTTC | CASSLSTGTSGGLYYNEQFF